Listed here are 8 T cell receptor beta chains from one sample, sequenced in a study of shared clonotypes between healthy human individuals. CD45RO-negative, CCR7-positively selected cells formed the naive CD8 fraction, excluding terminally differentiated effector memory CD45RA+ cells. Only in-frame clones appear in the TCRdb table, and some are missing; sequencing was by immunoSEQ multiplex PCR. The sample carries around 2,000,000 clones, approximately 94% recorded once. The specimen was naive CD8+ T cells sorted from blood. These receptors were collected from a man aged 18 to 30 in good health.

This clone appeared a few times. The chain joins TRBV19 to TRBJ1-6; D call uncertain. CDR3 length equals 15 residues. Trimming left V 5 bases short and J 10 bases short, with 18 bases between. Looked up from germline, CDR1 is LNHDA and CDR2 is SQIVND (reference sequence). The CDR3 protein is CASSERAAFRSPLHF. The CDR3 DNA sequence: TGTGCCAGTAGTGAAAGGGCAGCCTTTCGCTCACCCCTCCACTTT.

The chain links TRBV7-3 to TRBJ2-1; D unresolved. The V end lost 5 bases, the J end lost 5 bases, and 7 bases lay between the germline ends. The V gene's germline CDR1 is SGHTA and CDR2 FQGTGA. The CDR3 length is 12 residues. In DNA, the CDR3 is TGTGCCAGCAGCCACCTAAACAATGAGCAGTTCTTC. It is translated as CASSHLNNEQFF.

The CDR3 spells CASRGQGTYEQYF. CDR3 nucleotides: TGTGCCAGCAGGGGACAGGGTACCTACGAGCAGTACTTC. The chain has TRBV7-9 and TRBJ2-7; 9 bases align to TRBD1. With V trimmed by 6 bases and J by 2 bases, 2 bases remained unmatched. Germline CDR1 SEHNR, CDR2 FQNEAQ (reference sequence). CDR3 length: 13 amino acids.

CDR3 residues: CASSAGQGLEETQYF. In nucleotides, the CDR3 is TGTGCCAGCAGCGCCGGACAGGGTTTAGAAGAGACCCAGTACTTC. The genes are TRBV7-9 and TRBJ2-5, with 8 positions matching TRBD1. The CDR3 is 15 residues long. Germline CDR1 is SEHNR and CDR2 is FQNEAQ (reference sequence). The ends lost 5 bases at V and 3 bases at J; junction bases unmatched: 8.

This sequence joins TRBV11-1 and TRBJ2-2; 10 nucleotides align to TRBD1. After removal of 5 bases from V and 5 bases from J, the junction contained 8 bases not matched to a gene. This CDR3 contains 16 residues. Germline CDR1 reads SGHAT; CDR2 reads FQDESV (reference sequence). CDR3 DNA: TGTGCCAGCAGCCCGGGGACAGGGGCGAGGACCGGGGAGCTGTTTTTT. Amino acids: CASSPGTGARTGELFF.

The CDR3 sequence is CASSPAVETGVSSYEQYF. The CDR3 DNA sequence: TGTGCCAGCAGTCCCGCGGTGGAGACGGGGGTGAGCTCCTACGAGCAGTACTTC. The chain recombines TRBV28 with TRBJ2-7; D may be TRBD2 (6 bases). V lost 5 bases, J lost 0 bases, and 23 bases lay in between. This CDR3 region has 18 residues. Germline V lookup: CDR1 MDHEN, CDR2 SYDVKM.

Remarks on this clone: At the DNA level, this CDR3 is encoded by other sequences in the same sample as well. The chain uses TRBV11-2 and TRBJ2-7; 11 positions agree with TRBD2. The CDR3 loop spans 15 amino acids. V lost 1 base to trimming and J lost 1 base; unmatched junction nucleotides: 0. Germline V gene data show CDR1 as SGHAT and CDR2 as FQNNGV. DNA of the CDR3: TGTGCCAGCAGCTTAGGACTAGCGGGGTCCTACGAGCAGTACTTC. Translation: CASSLGLAGSYEQYF.

As concerns this clone: Other DNA variants within this sample encode the same CDR3. The chain employs TRBV30 and TRBJ2-7, with TRBD1 matching 10 bases. In germline, CDR1 is GTSNPN, CDR2 SVGIG (reference sequence). The junction had 4 bases not matched to a gene; V was cut back by 5 bases and J by 3 bases. The CDR3 is 13 residues long. CDR3 coding DNA: TGTGCCTGGGGGACAGGGGTTAGCTACGAGCAGTACTTC. Encoded protein: CAWGTGVSYEQYF.